This TCR beta chain was recorded in a study of T cells after posttransplantation cyclophosphamide. About this clone itself: Antigen specificity is unknown.

Some clones are missing from TCRdb's copy, which holds only in-frame ones; the method was immunoSEQ multiplex PCR. The repertoire consists of 20,000 to 25,000 clones, with approximately 97% occurring once and the leading ten covering approximately 0.13%. Overall study results and limits: Donor CD8+ memory clones often dominated recipient blood repertoires at later times. Skin or GI-infiltrating T cells shared few TRB sequences with blood.

The naive gate required viable CD3+CD4+ or CD3+CD8+ cells with CCR7+CD45RA+CD45RO-CD95-CD27+CD28+ phenotype. Trimming cost V 1 base and J 8 bases; bases outside gene matches: 4. The V gene's germline CDR1 is SGHDT and CDR2 YYEEEE. The CDR3 spans 13 residues. The TCR originated in a man aged 45-60 years in good health, CMV-negative, and a related stem cell transplant donor. Sample: naive CD4+ T cells sorted from PBMCs. The V and J genes are TRBV5-6 and TRBJ1-2, with 8 bases aligning to TRBD1. CDR3 region: CASSLQGARGYTF. The CDR3 region has the DNA TGTGCCAGCAGCTTGCAGGGGGCAAGAGGCTACACCTTC.